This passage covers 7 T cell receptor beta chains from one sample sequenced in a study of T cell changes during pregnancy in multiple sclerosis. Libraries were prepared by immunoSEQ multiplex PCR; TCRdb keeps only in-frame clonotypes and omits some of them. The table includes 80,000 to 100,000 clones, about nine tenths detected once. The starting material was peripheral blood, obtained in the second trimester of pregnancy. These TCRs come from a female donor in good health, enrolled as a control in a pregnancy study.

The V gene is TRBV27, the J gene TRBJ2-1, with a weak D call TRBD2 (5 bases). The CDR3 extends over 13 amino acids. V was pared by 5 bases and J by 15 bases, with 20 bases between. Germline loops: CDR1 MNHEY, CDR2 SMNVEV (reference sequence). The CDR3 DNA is TGTGCCAGCAGTCCCTCCACTAGTATCCTCGGGTTCTTC. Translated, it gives CASSPSTSILGFF.

CDR3 sequence reads: CASREGTKEKLFF. The CDR3 DNA is TGTGCCAGCAGGGAGGGGACCAAGGAAAAACTGTTTTTT. The chain combines TRBV6-6 with TRBJ1-4; D might be TRBD1 (5 bases). Trimming pared 6 bases from V and 8 bases from J, leaving 13 bases between. Germline V CDR1 and CDR2: MNHNY, SVGAGI (reference sequence). This CDR3 has 13 amino acids.

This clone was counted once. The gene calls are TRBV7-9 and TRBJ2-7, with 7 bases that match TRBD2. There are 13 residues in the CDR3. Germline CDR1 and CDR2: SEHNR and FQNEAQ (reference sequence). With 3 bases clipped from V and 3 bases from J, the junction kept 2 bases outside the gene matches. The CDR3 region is CASSLGGVYEQYF. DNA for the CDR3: TGTGCCAGCAGCTTGGGGGGGGTCTACGAGCAGTACTTC. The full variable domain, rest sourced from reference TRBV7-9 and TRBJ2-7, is DTGVSQNPRHKITKRGQNVTFRCDPISEHNRLYWYRQTLGQGPEFLTYFQNEAQLEKSRLLSDRFSAERPKGSFSTLEIQRTEQGDSAMYLCASSLGGVYEQYFGPGTRLTVT.

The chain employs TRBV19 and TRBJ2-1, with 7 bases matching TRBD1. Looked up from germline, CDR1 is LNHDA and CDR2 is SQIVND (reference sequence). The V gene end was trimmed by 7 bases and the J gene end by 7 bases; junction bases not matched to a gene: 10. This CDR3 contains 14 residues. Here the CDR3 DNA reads TGTGCCAGTATAGGCAGGGCCAGGGGGAATGAGCAGTTCTTC. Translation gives CASIGRARGNEQFF.

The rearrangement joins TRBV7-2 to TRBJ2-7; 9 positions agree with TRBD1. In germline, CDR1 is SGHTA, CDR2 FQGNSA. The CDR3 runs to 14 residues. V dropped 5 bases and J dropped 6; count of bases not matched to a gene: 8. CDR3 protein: CASSGTGNAGEQYF. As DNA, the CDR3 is TGTGCCAGCAGCGGGACAGGGAATGCAGGCGAGCAGTACTTC.

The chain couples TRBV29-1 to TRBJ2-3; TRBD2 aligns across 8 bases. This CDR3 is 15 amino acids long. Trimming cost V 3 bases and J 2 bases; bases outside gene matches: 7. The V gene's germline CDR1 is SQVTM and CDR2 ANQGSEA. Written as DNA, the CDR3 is TGCAGCGTTGATGGGTCGGGGGGGACCACAGATACGCAGTATTTT. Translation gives CSVDGSGGTTDTQYF.

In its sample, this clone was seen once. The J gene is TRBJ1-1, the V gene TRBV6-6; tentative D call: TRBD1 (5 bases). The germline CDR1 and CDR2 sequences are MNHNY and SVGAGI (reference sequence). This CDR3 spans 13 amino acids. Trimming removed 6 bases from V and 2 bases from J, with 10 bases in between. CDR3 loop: CASRATANTEAFF. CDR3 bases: TGTGCCAGCAGGGCGACAGCAAACACTGAAGCTTTCTTT.